This section outlines one T cell receptor (beta chain) sequence together with its context. The sample is drawn from a study of technical replicates of blood from a handful of donors. The data were produced by immunoSEQ multiplex PCR, yet TCRdb's version contains in-frame clones alone and is incomplete. The sample contains about 64,000 clones, about 86% of which appear only once. What was sequenced was PBMCs. The origin of this receptor is a human donor in good health. Some clones in this sample may be carry-over from other donors' samples.

The CDR3 is CASSLDRSNQPQHF. CDR3 in DNA: TGTGCCAGCAGCTTAGACAGGAGCAATCAGCCCCAGCATTTT. The chain has TRBV7-9 and TRBJ1-5; possibly TRBD1 for D (5 bases). Germline V gene lookup returns CDR1 SEHNR and CDR2 FQNEAQ (reference sequence). The ends were cut back, 1 base at V and 1 base at J, with 5 bases in the middle. The length of the CDR3 is 14 residues. The entire variable domain, with the rest obtained from reference TRBV7-9 and TRBJ1-5, is as follows: DTGVSQNPRHKITKRGQNVTFRCDPISEHNRLYWYRQTLGQGPEFLTYFQNEAQLEKSRLLSDRFSAERPKGSFSTLEIQRTEQGDSAMYLCASSLDRSNQPQHFGDGTRLSIL.